This TCR beta chain was profiled in a study of vaccination and CD4 T cells after COVID-19. Study-level information: At a median approximately 97 days (range 35 to 161) after diagnosis, post-COVID samples were drawn. Study outcomes and limitations: Looking at convalescent patients, a median about 90% of reactive clones were present only post-vaccination.

This CDR3 region has 14 residues. In germline, CDR1 is SNHLY, CDR2 FYNNEI. After removal of 4 bases from V and 2 bases from J, the junction contained 2 bases not matched to a gene. The treatment is: approximately 9-day PBMC culture with coronavirus spike peptide pools or control peptides (ViraFEST assay). Per well, 2 million or so PBMCs were cultured in the presence of around 9.1 IU/ml IL-2 and around 11 ug/ml peptide pools. As to this clonotype: The antigen is undetermined.

The assay that was used to sequence DNA from cultured CD4+ T cells was the Oncomine TCR Beta short-read assay. From cultured CD4+ T cells, genomic DNA was extracted. TCRdb reprocessed the PCR reads via MiXCR and lists one record per CDR3 protein. The sample includes about 19,000 distinct CDR3 sequences, around 49% of them seen just once. Sequencing was carried out using CD4+ T cells from blood, cultured in vitro. The gene calls are TRBV2 and TRBJ2-7; 10 bases match TRBD1. This TCR came from a human donor who had recovered from COVID-19. This chain's CDR3 is CASSVGTGAYEQYF. Here the CDR3 DNA reads TGTGCCAGCAGTGTAGGGACAGGGGCCTACGAGCAGTACTTC.